These T cell receptor beta chains were read from a single sample in a study of shared clonotypes between healthy human individuals. Profiling relied on immunoSEQ multiplex PCR, and the TCRdb table lists in-frame clones only, not all of them. Of over 2 million clones listed, around 92% are singletons. What was sequenced was naive CD4+ T cells from PBMCs. The receptors were gathered from a man between 18 and 35 years old in good health. Some clones in this sample may be carry-over from other donors' samples. Each CDR3 is given with its conserved first and last residue. The D gene is left open where the match is weak. Not all rows give a size; the values are once, few, many and, for expanded clones, a class.

d_gene	v_gene	abundance	j_gene	CDR3nt	CDR3aa
TRBD1	TRBV2	-	TRBJ1-5	TGTGCCAGCAGGACAAGGACAGGGTCCTTCGAGCCCCAGCATTTT	CASRTRTGSFEPQHF
-	TRBV7-6	-	TRBJ2-2	TGTGCCAGCAGCTTCGGCAACACCGGGGAGCTGTTTTTT	CASSFGNTGELFF
-	TRBV4-1	once	TRBJ2-3	TGCGCCAGCAGCCAAGATCTGGACACCCAACGCACAGATACGCAGTATTTT	CASSQDLDTQRTDTQYF
-	TRBV23-1	-	TRBJ2-7	TGCGCCAGCAGTCACCCCGTGCCCGGGGTGACCTACGAGCAGTACTTC	CASSHPVPGVTYEQYF
-	TRBV28	once	TRBJ2-6	TGTGCCAGCAAAATACAGGGTAGCTCTGGGGCCAACGTCCTGACTTTC	CASKIQGSSGANVLTF
-	TRBV5-6	once	TRBJ1-5	TGTGCCAGCAGCTACCGATCTCTTAATCAGCCCCAGCATTTT	CASSYRSLNQPQHF
TRBD1	TRBV29-1	-	TRBJ2-7	TGCAGCGCACGATGGCATGGTAACAGGGGGCTGGGCGAGCAGTACTTC	CSARWHGNRGLGEQYF
-	TRBV5-5	-	TRBJ2-3	TGTGCCAGCAGCCTCCGCGTCCCTAGCACAGATACGCAGTATTTT	CASSLRVPSTDTQYF
-	TRBV7-8	-	TRBJ2-4	TGTGCCAGCAGCTTATTCAGGGGAAATCTAGCCAAAAACATTCAGTACTTC	CASSLFRGNLAKNIQYF
-	TRBV7-9	-	TRBJ2-6	TGTGCCAGCAGCTTAACCCAGGGACCGCCCTCCCCTGGGGCCAACGTCCTGACTTTC	CASSLTQGPPSPGANVLTF
-	TRBV28	-	TRBJ1-1	TGTGCCAGCAGTTTCCCACGTACAACAACTGAAGCTTTCTTT	CASSFPRTTTEAFF
-	TRBV7-9	-	TRBJ1-6	TGTGCCAGCAGCTTAATGGTGGGGGGAATGAGGTCACCCCTCCACTTT	CASSLMVGGMRSPLHF
-	TRBV28	-	TRBJ1-2	TGTGCCAGCAGTTTATTTTCTGGCTACACCTTC	CASSLFSGYTF
-	TRBV5-1	-	TRBJ2-3	TGCGCCAGCAGCCAGACAGTCTTCACAGATACGCAGTATTTT	CASSQTVFTDTQYF
TRBD1	TRBV10-3	-	TRBJ1-2	TGTGCCATCAGCGACCCGACAGGGGCGGGGTATGGCTACACCTTC	CAISDPTGAGYGYTF
-	TRBV2	-	TRBJ1-3	TGTGCCAGCAGTGAAGAGCCGATGGGGCTAACTGGAAACACCATATATTTT	CASSEEPMGLTGNTIYF
-	TRBV5-1	-	TRBJ2-7	TGCGCCAGCAGCTTAGAGGACGGGAGCCCCTACGAGCAGTACTTC	CASSLEDGSPYEQYF
-	TRBV28	-	TRBJ2-2	TGTGCCAGCAGTCCACTTTTGAGGGCGGTCACCGGGGAGCTGTTTTTT	CASSPLLRAVTGELFF
TRBD1	TRBV2	-	TRBJ1-2	TGTGCCAGCAGCGGCGTGGGACAGAAGAATGGCTACACCTTC	CASSGVGQKNGYTF
TRBD1	TRBV28	-	TRBJ2-5	TGTGCCAGCAACCCGGACAGGCGATACCAAGAGACCCAGTACTTC	CASNPDRRYQETQYF
TRBD2	TRBV4-2	once	TRBJ2-5	TGTGCCAGCAGCCAAGCTGGGGGGGGAGACGCACAAGAGACCCAGTACTTC	CASSQAGGGDAQETQYF
TRBD1	TRBV6-1	-	TRBJ2-7	TGTGCCAGCAGAATAGGTACAGGGGGCTTCTACGAGCAGTACTTC	CASRIGTGGFYEQYF
-	TRBV4-1	-	TRBJ1-5	TGCGCCAGCAGCAAACAGTTCAATCAGCCCCAGCATTTT	CASSKQFNQPQHF
TRBD1	TRBV6-6	-	TRBJ1-2	TGTGCCAGCAGTTACTCGCCGGGACAGGGAGGGGGCTACACCTTC	CASSYSPGQGGGYTF
-	TRBV18	-	TRBJ2-7	TGTGCCAGCTCACCGCCCGCGGGGAACTACGAGCAGTACTTC	CASSPPAGNYEQYF
-	TRBV19	once	TRBJ2-2	TGTGCCAGTAGTATAGGGCAGTCGAACACCGGGGAGCTGTTTTTT	CASSIGQSNTGELFF
-	TRBV2	-	TRBJ2-5	TGTGCCACCTCGGTAAATAACGAGGAGACCCAGTACTTC	CATSVNNEETQYF
-	TRBV2	-	TRBJ2-7	TGTGCCAGCAGCCCCTACCAGGGGCCCCTCTGGGGCGAGCAGTACTTC	CASSPYQGPLWGEQYF
-	TRBV27	-	TRBJ1-5	TGTGCCAGCAGTTTCCGCAGCGATAGCAATCAGCCCCAGCATTTT	CASSFRSDSNQPQHF
TRBD1	TRBV6-1	once	TRBJ1-2	TGTGCCAGCAGTGGACAGGGAGGGAAGGTACAGGTTGGCTACACCTTC	CASSGQGGKVQVGYTF
TRBD1	TRBV5-1	-	TRBJ2-5	TGCGCCAGCAGTCCCGGGACAGGTGCCCCCAACCAAGAGACCCAGTACTTC	CASSPGTGAPNQETQYF
-	TRBV2	-	TRBJ1-5	TGTGCCAGCAGTGGGATTGGCCGTGGCAATCAGCCCCAGCATTTT	CASSGIGRGNQPQHF
-	TRBV30	-	TRBJ2-7	TGTGCCTGGAGCCCGAAGGACGGGTCCTCCTACGAGCAGTACTTC	CAWSPKDGSSYEQYF
-	TRBV7-6	-	TRBJ2-2	TGTGCCAGCAGCTTAGGACAGGCGTACACCGGGGAGCTGTTTTTT	CASSLGQAYTGELFF
TRBD2	TRBV7-3	-	TRBJ2-2	TGTGCCAGCAGCCAAGGCTCCGGGGGGACGGCCACCGGGGAGCTGTTTTTT	CASSQGSGGTATGELFF
-	TRBV9	-	TRBJ2-3	TGTGCCAGCAGCGCGACGACCGGACTGAGAGGCACAGATACGCAGTATTTT	CASSATTGLRGTDTQYF
TRBD1	TRBV28	-	TRBJ2-4	TGTGCCAGCAGTGGACGGGACAGTGGGGCTGGTGCCAAAAACATTCAGTACTTC	CASSGRDSGAGAKNIQYF
TRBD1	TRBV6-5	-	TRBJ1-1	TGTGCCAGCAGCCCGGACAGGGCTGCCACTGAAGCTTTCTTT	CASSPDRAATEAFF
-	TRBV11-3	-	TRBJ2-1	TGTGCCAGCAGCACGCGGGACAGTTACTACAATGAGCAGTTCTTC	CASSTRDSYYNEQFF
-	TRBV7-9	-	TRBJ2-5	TGTGCCAGCAGCTTACATCTCGGGGGAGCAAAGACCCAGTACTTC	CASSLHLGGAKTQYF
TRBD1	TRBV7-6	-	TRBJ2-7	TGTGCCAGCAGCTTAGGCGGGACAGGGTCCTACGAGCAGTACTTC	CASSLGGTGSYEQYF
-	TRBV29-1	-	TRBJ2-6	TGCAGCGTTGCGCGGCGACACTCTGGGGCCAACGTCCTGACTTTC	CSVARRHSGANVLTF
-	TRBV7-2	once	TRBJ1-2	TGTGCCAGCAGCTTAAACAGGCCAAACTATGGCTACACCTTC	CASSLNRPNYGYTF
-	TRBV18	-	TRBJ1-5	TGTGCCAGCTCAGGGGGGTACAATCAGCCCCAGCATTTT	CASSGGYNQPQHF
TRBD2	TRBV11-2	-	TRBJ2-1	TGTGCCAGCAGTCCCTTCGGACTAGCGGGAGGGCCTTCCTACAATGAGCAGTTCTTC	CASSPFGLAGGPSYNEQFF
-	TRBV10-2	-	TRBJ2-3	TGCGCCAGCAGTTGGCTCTCCGAGGGAACGCAGTATTTT	CASSWLSEGTQYF
TRBD1	TRBV4-3	-	TRBJ1-2	TGCGCCAGCAGCCAGAGGACAGGGAGCTATGACTATGGCTACACCTTC	CASSQRTGSYDYGYTF